These 32 T cell receptor beta chains came from one sample sequenced in a study of beta chain features in type 1 diabetes. Overall study findings and caveats: Moderately but significantly shorter TCRB CDR3s were found in Type 1 diabetes patients in all four CD4+ subsets.

The whole isolated RNA underwent reverse transcription, so sequencing captured expressed TCRB transcripts. Assay: immunoSEQ multiplex PCR; the TCRdb copy retains only in-frame clones and omits some. The sample comprises roughly 150,000 clones, roughly 10% of which are singletons, and around 0.7% rests with the top ten. For these receptors, no antigen is known. The sample consisted of central memory CD4+ T cells from blood. The receptors come from a woman aged 25 to 39 with type 1 diabetes.

This clone was seen a handful of times. This chain connects TRBV11-2 to TRBJ2-2, with 12 nucleotides matching TRBD2. This CDR3 is built from 18 residues. The germline V gene has CDR1 SGHAT and CDR2 FQNNGV. After removal of 4 bases from V and 9 bases from J, the junction contained 15 bases not matched to a gene. In nucleotides, the CDR3 is TGTGCCAGCAGCTCAACCCCACAGACTAGCGGGAGCAGGAGGGAGCTGTTTTTT. Translation gives CASSSTPQTSGSRRELFF. Combining the CDR3 with reference TRBV11-2 and TRBJ2-2 gives the whole variable domain EAGVAQSPRYKIIEKRQSVAFWCNPISGHATLYWYQQILGQGPKLLIQFQNNGVVDDSQLPKDRFSAERLKGVDSTLKIQPAKLEDSAVYLCASSSTPQTSGSRRELFFGEGSRLTVL.

The chain combines TRBV11-3 with TRBJ1-1, with D perhaps matching TRBD1 (5 bases). Trimming took off 1 base at V and 4 bases at J, with 10 bases between the two ends. CDR1 SGHNT and CDR2 YENEEA come from the germline V gene. This CDR3 spans 14 amino acids. CDR3 protein: CASSLGTSSTEAFF. The CDR3 region has the DNA TGTGCCAGCAGCTTAGGGACATCTTCCACTGAAGCTTTCTTT.

The chain recombines TRBV7-2 with TRBJ2-7, with D possibly being TRBD2 (6 bases). The CDR3 runs 13 residues. Germline loops: CDR1 SGHTA, CDR2 FQGNSA. V gave up 0 bases and J gave up 3 bases, with 6 bases separating them. The CDR3 DNA sequence: TGTGCCAGCAGCTTAGCGCGGGACTACGAGCAGTACTTC. It encodes CASSLARDYEQYF.

CDR3 protein: CASRRDFQETQYF. DNA for the CDR3: TGTGCCAGCAGGAGGGACTTTCAAGAGACCCAGTACTTC. This sequence joins TRBV27 and TRBJ2-5, with a weak D call TRBD2 (6 bases). Trimming took 6 bases from V and 2 from J, leaving 10 bases between them. Germline V gene data show CDR1 as MNHEY and CDR2 as SMNVEV (reference sequence). The CDR3 loop spans 13 amino acids.

The V and J genes are TRBV30 and TRBJ1-3; TRBD1 matches 7 bases. The V and J ends lost 4 bases and 0 bases, in that order; junction bases with no gene match: 3. The CDR3 totals 14 residues. Germline V gene lookup returns CDR1 GTSNPN and CDR2 SVGIG (reference sequence). Here the CDR3 DNA reads TGTGCCTGGAACGGACAGGTCTCTGGAAACACCATATATTTT. Translated: CAWNGQVSGNTIYF.

This clone was detected a few times. The chain joins TRBV7-9 to TRBJ1-5; D is unclear. The CDR3 consists of 13 residues. Per the germline V gene, CDR1 is SEHNR and CDR2 is FQNEAQ (reference sequence). Deletions cut 4 bases from V and 0 bases from J, with 4 bases between. As DNA, the CDR3 is TGTGCCAGCAGCTCAGATAGCAATCAGCCCCAGCATTTT. Translated: CASSSDSNQPQHF. The whole variable domain, remainder taken from reference TRBV7-9 and TRBJ1-5, is DTGVSQNPRHKITKRGQNVTFRCDPISEHNRLYWYRQTLGQGPEFLTYFQNEAQLEKSRLLSDRFSAERPKGSFSTLEIQRTEQGDSAMYLCASSSDSNQPQHFGDGTRLSIL.

V and J are TRBV19 and TRBJ2-5, with TRBD1 identical over 8 bases. The CDR3 consists of 15 residues. Germline V gene lookup returns CDR1 LNHDA and CDR2 SQIVND (reference sequence). V shed 7 bases and J 3 bases; nucleotides not matched to a gene: 10. CDR3: CASTTGGTMKETQYF. In DNA, the CDR3 is TGTGCCAGTACTACAGGGGGTACGATGAAAGAGACCCAGTACTTC. Combining the CDR3 with reference TRBV19 and TRBJ2-5 gives the whole variable domain DGGITQSPKYLFRKEGQNVTLSCEQNLNHDAMYWYRQDPGQGLRLIYYSQIVNDFQKGDIAEGYSVSREKKESFPLTVTSAQKNPTAFYLCASTTGGTMKETQYFGPGTRLLVL.

The chain recombines TRBV2 with TRBJ1-3; D possibly corresponds to TRBD1 (6 bases). This CDR3 has 15 amino acids. Trimming shortened V by 2 bases and J by 1 base, and 9 bases separated the two germline ends. Germline CDR1 and CDR2: SNHLY and FYNNEI. DNA of the CDR3: TGTGCCAGCAGTGAAAACAGGGAATCTGGAAACACCATATATTTT. This encodes CASSENRESGNTIYF.

This clone was counted a few times. The chain joins TRBV4-1 to TRBJ2-3; 9 nucleotides line up with TRBD2. The V gene's germline CDR1 is MGHRA and CDR2 YSYEKL. J gave up 6 bases and V 5 bases, and 15 bases lay outside the gene matches. The CDR3 extends over 17 amino acids. This CDR3 reads CASSLTVGGRGSDTQYF. The CDR3, as DNA: TGCGCCAGCAGCTTGACAGTAGGCGGGAGGGGTTCGGATACGCAGTATTTT.

This clone was seen more than once but under ten times. CDR3 coding DNA: TGTGCCAGCAGGGACTCCGTCAAGCAGTACTTC. Amino acid sequence: CASRDSVKQYF. The chain carries TRBV2 and TRBJ2-7; possible D gene TRBD2, 5 bases. CDR3 size: 11 residues. Germline values: CDR1 SNHLY, CDR2 FYNNEI. V was cut by 6 bases and J by 8 bases, with 11 bases left in between.

This clone was found a few times. The CDR3 here is CASSLGLAGQETQYF. The CDR3 nucleotides read TGCGCCAGCAGCCTTGGACTAGCGGGTCAAGAGACCCAGTACTTC. The rearrangement links TRBV4-3 to TRBJ2-5, with 11 nucleotides matching TRBD2. The trim removed 4 bases at V and 2 bases at J, leaving 3 bases unmatched. The length of the CDR3 is 15 residues. The germline CDR1 and CDR2 sequences are LGHNA and YSLEER.

There are a few counts of this clone. V usage is TRBV27 and J usage is TRBJ2-7; D perhaps matches TRBD1 (6 bases). The CDR3 is made up of 15 amino acids. The V gene's germline CDR1 is MNHEY and CDR2 SMNVEV (reference sequence). The germline V and J ends were trimmed by 6 bases and 2 bases, with 17 bases remaining between them. Written as DNA, the CDR3 is TGTGCCAGCAGGAAGACAGGTCGAGCGACCTACGAGCAGTACTTC. This codes for CASRKTGRATYEQYF.

A few counts support this clone. The J gene is TRBJ2-1, the V gene TRBV7-2, with TRBD1 matching over 7 bases. This CDR3 is 14 amino acids long. Germline V gene data show CDR1 as SGHTA and CDR2 as FQGNSA. V was pared by 2 bases and J by 9 bases, with 7 bases of the junction left unmatched. CDR3 region: CASSLTRGRGEQFF. CDR3 in DNA: TGTGCCAGCAGCTTAACCAGGGGGAGAGGTGAGCAGTTCTTC.

This clone was counted a few times. The rearrangement joins TRBV18 to TRBJ1-2; D possibly corresponds to TRBD1 (5 bases). Germline values: CDR1 KGHSH, CDR2 LQKENI. Between the trimmed V and J ends, which lost 1 base and 4 bases, there was a span of 16 bases. This CDR3 is built from 16 residues. The CDR3 DNA sequence: TGTGCCAGCTCACCACAGACATTGGACAACTCCTATGGCTACACCTTC. It translates to CASSPQTLDNSYGYTF.

Only a few counts were recorded for this clone. The rearrangement joins TRBV6-5 to TRBJ2-1; 7 bases line up with TRBD2. The CDR3 runs 13 residues. CDR1 MNHEY and CDR2 SVGAGI come from the germline V gene. The V gene end was trimmed by 3 bases and the J gene end by 10 bases; junction bases not matched to a gene: 6. The CDR3 spells CASSYGTIGEQFF. DNA of the CDR3: TGTGCCAGCAGTTATGGGACTATAGGCGAGCAGTTCTTC.

This clone was seen a handful of times. The chain has TRBV28 and TRBJ2-1; the match to TRBD2 covers 10 bases. The CDR3 has 14 amino acids. With V trimmed by 8 bases and J by 8 bases, 9 bases remained unmatched. CDR1 MDHEN and CDR2 SYDVKM come from the germline V gene. The CDR3 nucleotides are TGTGCCAGCGCAGCGGGAGGGCCGGTGGATGAGCAGTTCTTC. This encodes CASAAGGPVDEQFF.

This rearrangement joins TRBV11-1 to TRBJ2-2; tentatively, D is TRBD1 (6 bases). V lost 6 bases and J 4 bases, leaving 15 bases between the germline ends. Germline V gene lookup returns CDR1 SGHAT and CDR2 FQDESV (reference sequence). The length of the CDR3 is 15 residues. In DNA form, the CDR3 reads TGTGCCAGCAGACGATCGTCAGGGGTCACCGGGGAGCTGTTTTTT. Translation: CASRRSSGVTGELFF.

The rearrangement joins TRBV7-9 to TRBJ2-3; 11 nucleotides match TRBD1. Germline values: CDR1 SEHNR, CDR2 FQNEAQ (reference sequence). Trimming cost V 4 bases and J 5 bases; bases outside gene matches: 5. This CDR3 region has 15 residues. The CDR3 is CASSSGQGAGDTQYF. DNA for the CDR3: TGTGCCAGCAGCTCAGGACAGGGGGCTGGAGATACGCAGTATTTT.

The chain uses TRBV19 and TRBJ2-2; tentative D call: TRBD1 (6 bases). The germline CDR1 and CDR2 sequences are LNHDA and SQIVND (reference sequence). Trimming left V 2 bases short and J 5 bases short, with 12 bases between. The CDR3 covers 15 residues. The DNA for the CDR3 is TGTGCCAGTAGTATACAGGGGTTCCAAACCGGGGAGCTGTTTTTT. Amino acid sequence: CASSIQGFQTGELFF. Full variable domain (rest looked up from reference TRBV19 and TRBJ2-2): DGGITQSPKYLFRKEGQNVTLSCEQNLNHDAMYWYRQDPGQGLRLIYYSQIVNDFQKGDIAEGYSVSREKKESFPLTVTSAQKNPTAFYLCASSIQGFQTGELFFGEGSRLTVL.

This clone has just a few counts. The J gene is TRBJ2-7, the V gene TRBV30; TRBD2 is a possible D gene (7 bases). This CDR3 region has 19 residues. V lost 4 bases and J 0 bases, leaving 28 bases between the germline ends. CDR1 and CDR2 (germline): GTSNPN, SVGIG (reference sequence). The DNA of the CDR3 is TGTGCCTGGATTACCAAACAGGGAGGGAGAGGCCCTACCTCCTACGAGCAGTACTTC. Amino acid sequence: CAWITKQGGRGPTSYEQYF.

V usage is TRBV11-2 and J usage is TRBJ1-2, with TRBD1 matching over 8 bases. Germline CDR1 SGHAT, CDR2 FQNNGV. This CDR3 is 17 amino acids long. V was clipped by 3 bases and J by 0 bases; unmatched bases: 9. CDR3 region: CASSLGTGTGANYGYTF. The CDR3 nucleotides are TGTGCCAGCAGCTTGGGGACCGGGACAGGCGCTAACTATGGCTACACCTTC.

This clone showed up just a few times. The V call is TRBV7-2, the J call TRBJ1-2, with a possible D match to TRBD1 (6 bases). The CDR3 spans 14 residues. CDR1 is SGHTA, CDR2 FQGNSA, per germline. With 1 base removed from V and 5 bases from J, the gap between germline ends came to 11 bases. CDR3 residues: CASSLDGQGYGYTF. DNA of the CDR3: TGTGCCAGCAGCTTAGATGGTCAGGGGTATGGCTACACCTTC. The full variable domain, in which reference TRBV7-2 and TRBJ1-2 provide the parts outside the CDR3, is GAGVSQSPSNKVTEKGKDVELRCDPISGHTALYWYRQSLGQGLEFLIYFQGNSAPDKSGLPSDRFSAERTGGSVSTLTIQRTQQEDSAVYLCASSLDGQGYGYTFGSGTRLTVV.

The CDR3 reads CASTLTGLQAFF. In nucleotides, the CDR3 is TGTGCCAGTACCCTGACAGGGCTTCAAGCTTTCTTT. This chain joins TRBV19 and TRBJ1-1, with 7 bases matching TRBD1. The trim removed 7 bases at V and 9 bases at J, leaving 8 bases unmatched. CDR3 size: 12 residues. The germline CDR1 and CDR2 sequences are LNHDA and SQIVND (reference sequence). The full variable domain, its missing parts supplied by reference TRBV19 and TRBJ1-1, is DGGITQSPKYLFRKEGQNVTLSCEQNLNHDAMYWYRQDPGQGLRLIYYSQIVNDFQKGDIAEGYSVSREKKESFPLTVTSAQKNPTAFYLCASTLTGLQAFFGQGTRLTVV.

The gene calls are TRBV9 and TRBJ2-1, with TRBD2 matching over 7 bases. The germline V gene encodes CDR1 SGDLS and CDR2 YYNGEE. The V and J ends lost 2 bases and 10 bases, in that order; junction bases with no gene match: 12. The CDR3 spans 15 residues. DNA for the CDR3: TGTGCCAGCAGCGTGAGTAGCGGGTGGCTCAGCGAGCAGTTCTTC. Translated: CASSVSSGWLSEQFF.

The rearrangement joins TRBV29-1 to TRBJ1-2; possible D gene TRBD1, 6 bases. CDR1 is SQVTM and CDR2 is ANQGSEA in the germline V gene. The CDR3 extends over 13 amino acids. Trimming removed 7 bases at V and 4 bases at J, with 16 bases between. CDR3 loop: CSANSGDGYGYTF. The CDR3 nucleotides read TGCAGCGCAAACTCAGGGGATGGCTATGGCTACACCTTC.

This sequence joins TRBV18 and TRBJ2-7, with D maybe TRBD2 (5 bases). In germline, CDR1 is KGHSH, CDR2 LQKENI. The CDR3 totals 12 residues. V dropped 6 bases and J dropped 6 bases, with 12 bases sitting between them. CDR3 region: CASSAAGFEQYF. In DNA, the CDR3 is TGTGCCAGCTCTGCGGCGGGTTTCGAGCAGTACTTC.

The rearrangement uses TRBV6-1 and TRBJ2-7; a weak D match, TRBD1 (6 bases). V was trimmed by 6 bases and J by 5 bases, leaving 17 bases between them. The CDR3 has 14 residues. CDR1 MNHNS and CDR2 SASEGT come from the germline V gene. CDR3 nucleotides: TGTGCCAGCAGGGCCAGGGGCAGAGACGACGAGCAGTACTTC. Its protein is CASRARGRDDEQYF.

The chain carries TRBV19 and TRBJ2-3; possible D gene TRBD1, 6 bases. Germline assignment: CDR1 LNHDA and CDR2 SQIVND (reference sequence). Trimming cost V 6 bases and J 0 bases, with 19 bases left between them. The CDR3 totals 17 residues. The CDR3 nucleotides are TGTGCCAGTAGGACAGGACCCAGTGACTCTAGCACAGATACGCAGTATTTT. Residues: CASRTGPSDSSTDTQYF.

The chain is built from TRBV19 and TRBJ2-3; 9 nucleotides line up with TRBD1. Germline loops: CDR1 LNHDA, CDR2 SQIVND (reference sequence). The CDR3 covers 15 residues. With 5 bases clipped from V and 1 base from J, the junction kept 4 bases outside the gene matches. CDR3 DNA: TGTGCCAGTAGTTTCCGGACAGGGGGCACAGATACGCAGTATTTT. Translation: CASSFRTGGTDTQYF.

The chain joins TRBV6-5 to TRBJ1-1; D ambiguous. From germline, CDR1 is MNHEY and CDR2 SVGAGI. The CDR3 has 15 amino acids. V lost 0 bases and J 3 bases, leaving 11 bases between the germline ends. CDR3 protein: CASSYSSIRDTEAFF. The CDR3, as DNA: TGTGCCAGCAGTTACTCGTCGATTCGGGACACTGAAGCTTTCTTT.

The CDR3 protein is CASTPSGVSYNEQFF. As DNA, the CDR3 is TGTGCCAGTACCCCTAGCGGGGTATCCTACAATGAGCAGTTCTTC. The chain joins TRBV19 to TRBJ2-1; TRBD2 aligns across 9 bases. Germline V lookup: CDR1 LNHDA, CDR2 SQIVND (reference sequence). The CDR3 is 15 amino acids. V dropped 7 bases and J dropped 1; count of bases not matched to a gene: 5. Full variable domain (rest looked up from reference TRBV19 and TRBJ2-1): DGGITQSPKYLFRKEGQNVTLSCEQNLNHDAMYWYRQDPGQGLRLIYYSQIVNDFQKGDIAEGYSVSREKKESFPLTVTSAQKNPTAFYLCASTPSGVSYNEQFFGPGTRLTVL.

V and J are TRBV10-3 and TRBJ1-4; D is undetermined. The germline CDR1 and CDR2 sequences are ENHRY and SYGVKD. Trimming cost V 2 bases and J 4 bases, with 11 bases left between them. The CDR3 is made up of 15 amino acids. The CDR3 region is CAISERSDYNEKLFF. The DNA of the CDR3 is TGTGCCATCAGTGAGAGGTCTGACTATAATGAAAAACTGTTTTTT.